The rows below give T cell receptor beta chains drawn from one sample of a study of blood T cell repertoires in COVID-19. TCRdb keeps only in-frame clones here, not all; method: immunoSEQ multiplex PCR. The sample consists of nearly 250,000 clones, 65% to 90% of them appearing once. Sequenced material: PBMCs or T cells enriched from blood (not recorded which). These receptors all stem from a woman between 50 and 59 years old with acute COVID-19. Both conserved end residues are part of each CDR3. The D gene is left open where the match is weak. Size is stated for part of the rows, as once, few or many counts, or as a class when the clone is expanded.

j_call | clone_size | d_call | v_call | cdr3_aa | cdr3_nt
TRBJ1-3 | once | . | TRBV19 | CASSMEGGIRAPGRNTIYF | TGTGCCAGTAGTATGGAAGGAGGGATACGCGCCCCGGGAAGAAACACCATATATTTT
TRBJ2-1 | . | . | TRBV19 | CASSNRLGRGEQFF | TGTGCCAGTAGTAATAGACTGGGTCGGGGTGAGCAGTTCTTC
TRBJ1-6 | few | . | TRBV2 | CASSAQAPQGSPLHF | TGTGCCAGCAGTGCTCAGGCACCCCAAGGTTCACCCCTCCACTTT
TRBJ2-6 | . | . | TRBV2 | CASSVLKGSGLGANVLTF | TGTGCCAGCAGTGTTTTAAAAGGGTCTGGACTTGGGGCCAACGTCCTGACTTTC
TRBJ1-6 | . | . | TRBV19 | CASSMRGIDNSPLHF | TGTGCCAGTAGTATGCGCGGGATCGATAATTCACCCCTCCACTTT
TRBJ2-1 | . | . | TRBV5-1 | CASNSLSDNEQFF | TGCGCCAGCAATTCTCTAAGTGACAATGAGCAGTTCTTC
TRBJ1-6 | . | . | TRBV5-4 | CASSLLLGHNSPLHF | TGTGCCAGCAGCTTGCTTCTGGGGCATAATTCACCCCTCCACTTT
TRBJ2-1 | . | . | TRBV3-1/TRBV3-2 | CASSQDRGALNEQFF | TGTGCCAGCAGCCAAGATCGGGGGGCCCTAAATGAGCAGTTCTTC
TRBJ1-2 | . | TRBD1 | TRBV2 | CASIPRTGGFNYGYTF | TGTGCCAGCATTCCCCGGACAGGGGGCTTCAACTATGGCTACACCTTC
TRBJ2-5 | . | TRBD2 | TRBV7-3 | CASSLREGEPQYF | TGTGCCAGCAGCTTAAGGGAGGGCGAGCCCCAGTACTTC
TRBJ1-3 | . | . | TRBV7-6 | CASSRGAVGNTIYF | TGTGCCAGCAGCCGCGGAGCGGTTGGAAACACCATATATTTT
TRBJ1-2 | . | . | TRBV10-1 | CATSQATGQNLYGYTF | TGCGCCACTTCTCAAGCAACAGGACAAAACCTCTATGGCTACACCTTC
TRBJ2-7 | . | TRBD2 | TRBV7-2 | CASSWGGEQYF | TGTGCCAGCAGCTGGGGGGGCGAGCAGTACTTC
TRBJ2-5 | . | TRBD2 | TRBV7-9 | CASSLILAGGETQYF | TGTGCCAGCAGCTTAATACTAGCGGGGGGAGAGACCCAGTACTTC
TRBJ2-7 | . | . | TRBV9 | CASSAGNPGQIYEQYF | TGTGCCAGCAGCGCGGGGAACCCTGGACAGATCTACGAGCAGTACTTC
TRBJ2-5 | . | TRBD2 | TRBV5-1 | CASSFLLAGGQETQYF | TGCGCCAGCAGCTTCCTACTAGCGGGGGGGCAAGAGACCCAGTACTTC
TRBJ1-4 | . | . | TRBV9 | CASSVVTESGELFF | TGTGCCAGCAGCGTAGTAACAGAATCGGGGGAACTGTTTTTT